This TCR beta chain originates from a study of CD8 T cells in Susac syndrome. CD8+ and CD4+ T cells from blood underwent TCR beta sequencing, which was carried out in a high-throughput format. Trimming removed 0 bases from V and 8 bases from J, with 16 bases in between. Germline CDR1 LGHNA, CDR2 YSLEER. The CDR3 has 16 amino acids. With random hexamers, reverse transcription was performed on about 0.45 to 1 ug of RNA. Across 54 Vbeta and 13 Jbeta, TCR beta CDR3 was amplified with immunoSEQ multiplex PCR. MiXCR was run by TCRdb on the immunoSEQ multiplex PCR reads, yielding one entry per CDR3 protein. This sample has roughly 100,000 distinct CDR3 sequences, with roughly 95% found just once.

The genes are TRBV4-3 and TRBJ1-4; no clear D. The sequenced sample was CD8+ T cells from PBMCs. This sequence was found in a human donor with Susac syndrome. The CDR3 region is CASSQDGPDPGEKLFF. CDR3 nucleotides: TGCGCCAGCAGCCAAGATGGTCCAGACCCAGGAGAAAAACTGTTTTTT.